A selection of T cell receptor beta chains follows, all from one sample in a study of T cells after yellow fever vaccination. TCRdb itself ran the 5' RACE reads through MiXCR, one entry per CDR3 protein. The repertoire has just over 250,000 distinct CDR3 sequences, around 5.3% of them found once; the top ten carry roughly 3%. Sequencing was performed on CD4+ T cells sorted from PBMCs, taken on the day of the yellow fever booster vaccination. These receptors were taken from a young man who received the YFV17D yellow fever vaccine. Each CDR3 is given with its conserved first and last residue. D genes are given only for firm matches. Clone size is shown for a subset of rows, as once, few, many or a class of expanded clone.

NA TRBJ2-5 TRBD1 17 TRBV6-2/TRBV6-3 CASSPLGQAAPEETQYF TGTGCCAGCAGCCCGCTTGGACAGGCGGCCCCCGAAGAGACCCAGTACTTC
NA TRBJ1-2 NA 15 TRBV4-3 CASSQDPTRPGLYTF TGCGCCAGCAGCCAAGATCCTACCCGGCCAGGCCTTTACACCTTC
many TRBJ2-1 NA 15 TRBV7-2 CASSSRPSSYNEQFF TGTGCCAGCAGTTCCCGGCCAAGCTCCTACAATGAGCAGTTCTTC
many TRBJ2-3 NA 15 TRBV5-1 CASSAGTGSTDTQYF TGCGCCAGCAGCGCCGGGACCGGCAGCACAGATACGCAGTATTTT
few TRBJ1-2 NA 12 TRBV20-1 CSARNGDYGYTF TGCAGTGCTAGAAACGGGGACTATGGCTACACCTTC
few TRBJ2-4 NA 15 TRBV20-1 CSARRIQLAKNIQYF TGCAGTGCTCGGCGGATACAACTAGCCAAAAACATTCAGTACTTC
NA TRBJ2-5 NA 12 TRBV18 CASSAFSETQYF TGTGCCAGCTCCGCCTTTTCAGAGACCCAGTACTTC
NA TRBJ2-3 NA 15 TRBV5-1 CASSPLGPNTDTQYF TGCGCCAGCAGCCCCTTGGGACCGAACACAGATACGCAGTATTTT
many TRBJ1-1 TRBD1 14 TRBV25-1 CASSEWGQGGVAFF TGTGCCAGCAGTGAATGGGGGCAGGGGGGCGTAGCTTTCTTT
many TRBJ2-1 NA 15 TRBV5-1 CASSLEGDSYNEQFF TGCGCCAGCAGCTTGGAGGGGGACTCCTACAATGAGCAGTTCTTC
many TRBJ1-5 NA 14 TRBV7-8 CASSSFDSNQPQHF TGTGCCAGCAGCTCCTTTGATAGCAATCAGCCCCAGCATTTT